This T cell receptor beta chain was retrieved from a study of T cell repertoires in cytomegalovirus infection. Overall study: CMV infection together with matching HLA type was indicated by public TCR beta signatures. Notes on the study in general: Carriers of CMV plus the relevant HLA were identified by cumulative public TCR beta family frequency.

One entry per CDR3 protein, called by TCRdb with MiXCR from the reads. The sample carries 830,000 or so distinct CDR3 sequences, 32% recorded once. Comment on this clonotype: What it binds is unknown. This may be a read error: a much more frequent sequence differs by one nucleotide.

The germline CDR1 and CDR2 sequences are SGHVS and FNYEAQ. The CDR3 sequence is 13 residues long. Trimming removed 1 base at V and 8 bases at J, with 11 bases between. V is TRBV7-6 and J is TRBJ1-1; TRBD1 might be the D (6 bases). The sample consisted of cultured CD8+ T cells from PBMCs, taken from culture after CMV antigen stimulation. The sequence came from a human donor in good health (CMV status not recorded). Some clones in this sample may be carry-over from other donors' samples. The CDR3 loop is CASSLDADREAFF. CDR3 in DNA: TGTGCCAGCAGCTTAGACGCGGACAGAGAAGCTTTCTTT.